The 8 T cell receptor beta chains presented below share a single source sample, sequenced in a study of blood T cell repertoires in COVID-19. The assay was immunoSEQ multiplex PCR, and TCRdb's table has in-frame clones only and misses some. The profile shows 200,000 to 300,000 clones, around 87% of them singletons. The material sequenced was peripheral blood. The origin of the receptors is a man aged 55 to 70 who had recovered from COVID-19.

The chain combines TRBV19 with TRBJ1-1; possibly TRBD1 for D (5 bases). There are 14 residues in the CDR3. CDR1 is LNHDA and CDR2 is SQIVND in the germline V gene (reference sequence). V gave up 7 bases and J gave up 7 bases, with 19 bases separating them. The CDR3, as DNA: TGTGCCAGTATGCGTACGGCAGGGAGGGATGAAGCTTTCTTT. Its protein product is CASMRTAGRDEAFF.

The V and J genes are TRBV4-1 and TRBJ2-1; 9 nucleotides match TRBD1. The trim removed 0 bases at V and 4 bases at J, leaving 1 base unmatched. This CDR3 is built from 15 residues. The germline CDR1 and CDR2 sequences are MGHRA and YSYEKL. The DNA for the CDR3 is TGCGCCAGCAGCCAAGAGGGACAGGGATACAATGAGCAGTTCTTC. Its translation: CASSQEGQGYNEQFF.

The chain couples TRBV10-2 to TRBJ2-1, with a tentative D call TRBD2 (7 bases). There are 13 residues in the CDR3. V was shortened by 8 bases and J by 9 bases, with 17 bases between the two germline ends. CDR1 is WSHSY and CDR2 is SAAADI in the germline V gene. CDR3 DNA sequence: TGCGCCAGCGGGGGACACCCGGGAGGTGAGCAGTTCTTC. This codes for CASGGHPGGEQFF.

This sequence joins TRBV4-2 and TRBJ2-7; TRBD1 is a possible D gene (5 bases). This CDR3 contains 15 residues. V was trimmed by 0 bases and J by 0 bases, leaving 9 bases between them. Germline loops: CDR1 LGHNA, CDR2 YNFKEQ. CDR3 residues: CASSQDWGGSYEQYF. The CDR3 DNA sequence: TGTGCCAGCAGCCAAGATTGGGGCGGCTCCTACGAGCAGTACTTC.

The genes are TRBV5-1 and TRBJ2-5, with 11 bases lining up with TRBD2. With V trimmed by 4 bases and J by 5 bases, 7 bases remained unmatched. The length of the CDR3 is 15 residues. From germline, CDR1 is SGHRS and CDR2 YFSETQ. The CDR3 bases are TGCGCCAGCAGCCTTAGCGGGGGGGCCTTGGAGACCCAGTACTTC. It specifies CASSLSGGALETQYF.

The chain carries TRBV4-1 and TRBJ1-6, with unresolved D. The germline V gene encodes CDR1 MGHRA and CDR2 YSYEKL. CDR3 size: 13 residues. V gave up 2 bases and J gave up 10 bases, with 9 bases separating them. CDR3 DNA: TGCGCCAGCAGCCAACCGGGGATATCACCCCTCCACTTT. Translated: CASSQPGISPLHF.

V usage is TRBV6-2 or TRBV6-3 and J usage is TRBJ2-3, with 7 bases aligning to TRBD1. The CDR3 is 15 residues long. J was trimmed by 8 bases and V by 2 bases; bases with no gene match: 10. The germline gives CDR1 MNHEY, CDR2 SVGEGT. Here the CDR3 DNA reads TGTGCCAGCAGTTACCTAGGACAGGCCCTTGGTACGCAGTATTTT. This gives the protein CASSYLGQALGTQYF.

The chain combines TRBV5-1 with TRBJ1-2; TRBD1 agrees at 11 bases. This CDR3 comprises 15 residues. Germline CDR1 reads SGHRS; CDR2 reads YFSETQ. The trim removed 0 bases at V and 8 bases at J, leaving 6 bases unmatched. CDR3 region: CASSLEDRGLYGYTF. The DNA of the CDR3 is TGCGCCAGCAGCTTGGAGGACAGGGGGCTGTACGGCTACACCTTC. Full variable domain (rest looked up from reference TRBV5-1 and TRBJ1-2): KAGVTQTPRYLIKTRGQQVTLSCSPISGHRSVSWYQQTPGQGLQFLFEYFSETQRNKGNFPGRFSGRQFSNSRSEMNVSTLELGDSALYLCASSLEDRGLYGYTFGSGTRLTVV.